This T cell receptor beta chain is from a study of OX40 agonist ivuxolimab in advanced cancers. Study details: Patients receiving dose escalation had hepatocellular carcinoma, melanoma, renal cell or head and neck cancer.

General study results and limits: Both blood CD4+ and CD8+ T cells showed clonal growth by week 6 at 0.1 to 3.0 mg/kg.

A note on this clone: Its target is not known.

TCRdb keeps only in-frame clones here, not all; method: immunoSEQ multiplex PCR. This table has 65,000 to 70,000 clones, around four fifths appearing once. V was shortened by 6 bases and J by 4 bases, with 6 bases between the two germline ends. Germline CDR1 reads MGHDK; CDR2 reads SYGVNS. The CDR3 has 12 residues. The starting material was CD4+ or CD8+ T cells sorted from blood, obtained in a trial of the OX40 agonist ivuxolimab. This rearrangement joins TRBV25-1 to TRBJ2-2, with D possibly matching TRBD2 (6 bases). This sequence was found in an adult with an advanced solid tumor such as melanoma, head and neck, liver or kidney cancer. CDR3 coding DNA: TGTGCCAGCAGGGAGGGCACCGGGGAGCTGTTTTTT. This translates into CASREGTGELFF.